This T cell receptor (beta chain) stems from a study of siplizumab effects on memory and regulatory T cells. Some clones are missing from TCRdb's copy, which holds only in-frame ones; the method was immunoSEQ multiplex PCR. The top ten clones hold about 0.095% of a sample with 50,000 to 70,000 clones, roughly 97% of them seen once. Input material: naive CD8+ T cells sorted from blood. The clonotype was recovered from a human donor in good health.

The CDR3 is CASSPVQRLNEQFF. DNA for the CDR3: TGTGCCAGCAGCCCCGTTCAGCGTTTAAATGAGCAGTTCTTC. The chain is built from TRBV7-9 and TRBJ2-1; no definite D call. Trimming stripped 5 bases from V and 7 bases from J, with 15 bases between. Germline V CDR1 and CDR2: SEHNR, FQNEAQ (reference sequence). The CDR3 is 14 residues long.